The TCR beta chain described here comes from a study of T cell responses to AZD1222 COVID-19 vaccine (dated by TCRdb to about 2021). For context, the study as a whole: AZD1222 recipients given second doses at about 4 weeks or at about 12 weeks were pooled, since spike-specific TCR depth and breadth were not found to differ between the two schedules. A total of over 230 trial participants underwent TCR sequencing, of whom about 200 had received two doses of AZD1222 and some 25 had received two doses of the MenACWY control vaccine. Enrollment into the trials was organized by age into subgroups of 18-55, 56-69 and 70-plus years, and those subgroups contained about 160, 30 and 59 TCR-sequenced participants, respectively. General conclusions and limits of the study: The vaccine-associated CD4 TCRs covered the entire spike protein, and the dominant responses fell in regions 160-218 and 743-854. In the small 56-69-year group, the increase in depth fell short of significance, most likely because of low power. After two AZD1222 doses, spike-specific TCR breadth and depth were significantly higher than at day 0 and than in MenACWY recipients. Epitopes outside the regions mutated in the B.1.351 and B.1.1.7 variants were reportedly recognized by nearly half of the unique spike-specific TCRs. Conclusions about previously exposed vaccinees are limited, since just 6 or 7 AZD1222 recipients were seropositive for SARS-CoV-2 at baseline. Most participants were white British and females outnumbered males, and the authors suggested that clonal diversity may have been underestimated. Because no day 14 peak-response samples were available, the repertoires could be characterized only after the peak T cell response.

The time point tag for this specimen amounts to: baseline before first vaccination. The vaccinee samples were drawn from two UK trials, COV001 and COV002, one of which was a single-blind randomized controlled phase 2/3 trial testing AZD1222 (ChAdOx1 nCoV-19) in healthy adults. For TCRbeta chain sequencing, PBMC samples from trial participants were taken at day 0 and at day 28 after the second dose. Taken from the germline V gene, the CDR1 and CDR2 loops are SNHLY and FYNNEI. A distance of 10 bases separates the germline ends of V and J, which lose 1 base and 6 bases respectively. The CDR3 measures 14 amino acids from cysteine to phenylalanine. The sequence is cut down to CDR3 DNA, 42 bases in frame from base 1. Points on this clone: Which antigen it targets is not known. Base qualities are missing; no much larger clone stands one base away.

The CDR3 regions of human TCRbeta chains were analyzed by immunosequencing. Turning to the authors' computational methods: TCRs in the repertoires were matched against a reference library of SARS-CoV-2-specific TCRs that had been generated with the MIRA antigen-specificity platform. Breadth meant the fraction of unique TCRs that were SARS-CoV-2-associated, whereas depth meant the fraction of total T cells that were SARS-CoV-2-associated. Using the MIRA data, every spike-specific TCR was mapped to the spike region that the TCR reacted to and assigned to either a CD4 or a CD8 class. Log10-transformed breadth and depth values were compared by one-way ANOVA with Sidak's multiple comparisons tests. TCRdb limited this immuneACCESS table to in-frame rearrangements with V and J called. A share of clones is missing; checked studies link under half to unresolved V genes, and the rest is unexplained. The V and J calls and clone size are taken from that table; D and trimming were inferred from the DNA. Recorded for this sample are 90,000 to 100,000 clones; roughly nine tenths of them occurred a single time. The ten most abundant clones make up roughly 4% of the sample.

The sample was peripheral blood, taken on day 0 of AZD1222 vaccination. The sequence was obtained from an adult in good health. The chain is assembled from TRBV2 and TRBJ1-5, with TRBD1 tentatively as D gene (5 bases match). The CDR3 sequence is CASSEGGVTQPQHF. The DNA is as follows: TGTGCCAGCAGTGAAGGGGGGGTAACTCAGCCCCAGCATTTT.